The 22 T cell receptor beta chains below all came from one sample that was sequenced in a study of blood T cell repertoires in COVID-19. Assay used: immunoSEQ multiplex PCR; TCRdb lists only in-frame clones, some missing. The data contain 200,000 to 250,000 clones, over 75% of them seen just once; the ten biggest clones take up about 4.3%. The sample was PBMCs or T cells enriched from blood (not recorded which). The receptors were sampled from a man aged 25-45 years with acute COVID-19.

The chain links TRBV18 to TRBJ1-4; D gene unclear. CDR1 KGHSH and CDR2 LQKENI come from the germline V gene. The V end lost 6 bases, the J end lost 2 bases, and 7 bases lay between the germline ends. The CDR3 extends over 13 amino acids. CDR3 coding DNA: TGTGCCAGCTCCCTACGGACTAATGAAAAACTGTTTTTT. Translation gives CASSLRTNEKLFF. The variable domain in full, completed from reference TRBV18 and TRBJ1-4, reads NAGVMQNPRHLVRRRGQEARLRCSPMKGHSHVYWYRQLPEEGLKFMVYLQKENIIDESGMPKERFSAEFPKEGPSILRIQQVVRGDSAAYFCASSLRTNEKLFFGSGTQLSVL.

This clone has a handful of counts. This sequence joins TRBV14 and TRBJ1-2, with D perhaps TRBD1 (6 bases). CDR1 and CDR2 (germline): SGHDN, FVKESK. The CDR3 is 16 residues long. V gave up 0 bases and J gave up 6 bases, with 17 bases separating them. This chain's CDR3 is CASSQEFTWTEDGYTF. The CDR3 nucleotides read TGTGCCAGCAGCCAAGAGTTTACCTGGACAGAGGATGGCTACACCTTC.

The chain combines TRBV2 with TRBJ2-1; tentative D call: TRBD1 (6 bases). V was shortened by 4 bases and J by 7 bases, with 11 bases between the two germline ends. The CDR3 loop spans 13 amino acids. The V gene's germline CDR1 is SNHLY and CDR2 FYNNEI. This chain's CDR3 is CASSVWGLNEQFF. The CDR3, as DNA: TGTGCCAGCAGTGTTTGGGGGCTGAATGAGCAGTTCTTC.

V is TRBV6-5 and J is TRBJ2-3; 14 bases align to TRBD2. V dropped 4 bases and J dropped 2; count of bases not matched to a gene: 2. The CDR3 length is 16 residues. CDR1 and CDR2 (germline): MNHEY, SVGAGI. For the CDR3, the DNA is TGTGCCAGCAGTTCGGGACTAGCGGGGGACACAGATACGCAGTATTTT. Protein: CASSSGLAGDTDTQYF.

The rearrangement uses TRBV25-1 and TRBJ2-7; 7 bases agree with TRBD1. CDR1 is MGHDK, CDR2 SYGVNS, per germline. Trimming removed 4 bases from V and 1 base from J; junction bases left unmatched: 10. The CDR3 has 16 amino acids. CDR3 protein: CASSGVGQVTSYEQYF. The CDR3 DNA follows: TGTGCCAGCAGTGGTGTCGGACAGGTCACATCCTACGAGCAGTACTTC.

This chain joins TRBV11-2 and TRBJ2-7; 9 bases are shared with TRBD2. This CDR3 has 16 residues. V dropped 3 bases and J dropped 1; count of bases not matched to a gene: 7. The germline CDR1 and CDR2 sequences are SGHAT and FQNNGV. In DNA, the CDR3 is TGTGCCAGCAGCTTCCACGGGACTAGCTTTTCCTACGAGCAGTACTTC. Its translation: CASSFHGTSFSYEQYF.

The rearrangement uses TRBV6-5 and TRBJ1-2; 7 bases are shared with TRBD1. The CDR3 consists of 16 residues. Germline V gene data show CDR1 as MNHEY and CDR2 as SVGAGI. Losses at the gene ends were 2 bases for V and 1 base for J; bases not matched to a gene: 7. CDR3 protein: CASSYGTEQFNYGYTF. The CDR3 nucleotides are TGTGCCAGCAGTTACGGGACAGAACAATTTAACTATGGCTACACCTTC.

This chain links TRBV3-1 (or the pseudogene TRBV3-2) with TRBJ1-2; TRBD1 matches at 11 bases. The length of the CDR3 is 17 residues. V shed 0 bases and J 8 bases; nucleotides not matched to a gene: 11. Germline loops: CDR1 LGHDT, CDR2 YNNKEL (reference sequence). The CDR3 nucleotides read TGTGCCAGCAGCCAAGAGGCCCTCGGACAGGGGGCCGTAGGCTACACCTTC. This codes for CASSQEALGQGAVGYTF.

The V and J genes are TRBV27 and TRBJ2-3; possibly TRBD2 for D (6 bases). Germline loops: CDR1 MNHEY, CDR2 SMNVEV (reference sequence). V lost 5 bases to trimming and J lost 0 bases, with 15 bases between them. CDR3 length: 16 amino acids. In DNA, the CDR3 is TGTGCCAGCAGTCTAATTATGCGGGAAAGCACAGATACGCAGTATTTT. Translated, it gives CASSLIMRESTDTQYF.

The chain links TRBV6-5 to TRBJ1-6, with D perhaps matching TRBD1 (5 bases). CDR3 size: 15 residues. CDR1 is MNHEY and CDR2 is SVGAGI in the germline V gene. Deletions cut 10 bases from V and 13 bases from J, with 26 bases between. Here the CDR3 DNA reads TGTGCCATCGTAGACTGGGAGGGACGGAGCGGGCCCCTCCACTTT. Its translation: CAIVDWEGRSGPLHF.

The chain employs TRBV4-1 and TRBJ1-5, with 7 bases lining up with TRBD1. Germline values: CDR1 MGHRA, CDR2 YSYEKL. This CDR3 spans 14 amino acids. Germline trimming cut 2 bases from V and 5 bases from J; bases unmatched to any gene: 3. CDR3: CASSQNRGDQPQHF. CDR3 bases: TGCGCCAGCAGCCAAAACAGGGGTGATCAGCCCCAGCATTTT.

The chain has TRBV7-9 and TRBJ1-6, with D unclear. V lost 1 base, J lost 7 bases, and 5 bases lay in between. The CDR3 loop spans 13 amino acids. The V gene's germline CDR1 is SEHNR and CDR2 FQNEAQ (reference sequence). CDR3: CASSLEPNSPLHF. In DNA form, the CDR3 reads TGTGCCAGCAGCTTAGAGCCAAATTCACCCCTCCACTTT.

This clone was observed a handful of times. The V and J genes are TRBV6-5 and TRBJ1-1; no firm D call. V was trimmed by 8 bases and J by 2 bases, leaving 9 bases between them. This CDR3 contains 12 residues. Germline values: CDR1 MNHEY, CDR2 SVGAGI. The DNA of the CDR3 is TGTGCCAGCCATTGGCCTAACACTGAAGCTTTCTTT. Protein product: CASHWPNTEAFF.

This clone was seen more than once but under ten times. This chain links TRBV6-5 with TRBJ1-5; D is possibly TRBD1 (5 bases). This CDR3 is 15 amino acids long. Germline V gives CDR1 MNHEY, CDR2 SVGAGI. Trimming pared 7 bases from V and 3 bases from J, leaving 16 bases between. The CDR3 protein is CASTPSQGNNQPQHF. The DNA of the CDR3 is TGTGCCAGCACTCCCAGCCAGGGAAACAATCAGCCCCAGCATTTT.

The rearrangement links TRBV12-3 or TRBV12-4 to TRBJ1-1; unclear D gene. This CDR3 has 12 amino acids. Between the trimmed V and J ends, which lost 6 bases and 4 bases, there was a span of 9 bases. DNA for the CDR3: TGTGCCAGCAGGCGGGAAAGCACTGAAGCTTTCTTT. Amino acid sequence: CASRRESTEAFF.

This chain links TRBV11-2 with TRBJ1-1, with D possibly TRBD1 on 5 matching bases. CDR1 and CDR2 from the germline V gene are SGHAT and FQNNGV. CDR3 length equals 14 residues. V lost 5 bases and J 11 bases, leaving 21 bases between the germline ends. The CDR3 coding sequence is TGTGCCAGCAGCCCGTACCTGAAGGGGATCGAGGCTTTCTTT. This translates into CASSPYLKGIEAFF.

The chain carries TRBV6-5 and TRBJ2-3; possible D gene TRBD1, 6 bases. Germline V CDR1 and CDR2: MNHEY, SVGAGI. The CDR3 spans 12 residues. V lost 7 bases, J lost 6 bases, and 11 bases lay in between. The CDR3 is CASTGRGDTQYF. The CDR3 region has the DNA TGTGCCAGCACGGGAAGGGGGGATACGCAGTATTTT.

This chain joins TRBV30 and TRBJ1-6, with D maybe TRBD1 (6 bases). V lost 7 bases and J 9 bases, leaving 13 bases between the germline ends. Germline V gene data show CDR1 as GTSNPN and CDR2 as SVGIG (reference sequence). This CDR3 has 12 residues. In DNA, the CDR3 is TGTGCCTCCCAGGGGTTTGGTTCACCCCTCCACTTT. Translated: CASQGFGSPLHF.

Here the CDR3 reads CASSDSGGWDTQYF. The CDR3, as DNA: TGCGCCAGCAGTGATTCCGGGGGATGGGATACGCAGTATTTT. The chain recombines TRBV10-1 with TRBJ2-3; tentative D call: TRBD2 (6 bases). V was clipped by 3 bases and J by 6 bases, with 13 bases between them. This CDR3 contains 14 residues. CDR1 is WNHNN, CDR2 SYGVQD, per germline (reference sequence).

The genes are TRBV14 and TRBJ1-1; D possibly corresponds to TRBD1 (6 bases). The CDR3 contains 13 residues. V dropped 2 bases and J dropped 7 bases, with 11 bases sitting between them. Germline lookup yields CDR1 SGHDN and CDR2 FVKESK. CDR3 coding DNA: TGTGCCAGCAGCCAATGGGGGGGCGTTGAAGCTTTCTTT. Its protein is CASSQWGGVEAFF.

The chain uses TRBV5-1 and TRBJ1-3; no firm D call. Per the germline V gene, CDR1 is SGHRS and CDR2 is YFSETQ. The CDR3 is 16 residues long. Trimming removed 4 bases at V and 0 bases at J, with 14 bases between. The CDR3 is CASSPETVHSGNTIYF. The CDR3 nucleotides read TGCGCCAGCAGCCCGGAAACAGTTCACTCTGGAAACACCATATATTTT.

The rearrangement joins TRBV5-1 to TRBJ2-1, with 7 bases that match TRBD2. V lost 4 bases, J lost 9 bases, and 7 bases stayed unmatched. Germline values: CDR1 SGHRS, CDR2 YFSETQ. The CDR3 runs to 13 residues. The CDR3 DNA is TGCGCCAGCAGCCCACCCGGGGGGAGTGAGCAGTTCTTC. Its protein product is CASSPPGGSEQFF.